This T cell receptor (beta chain) was obtained from a study of T-cell reconstitution after alpha-beta-depleted transplantation in children. In this sample, this clonotype turned up many times. A library of TCRbeta sequences, prepared with unique molecular identifiers, was generated. In TCRdb, the PCR reads were re-called with MiXCR into one record per CDR3 protein. The data contain roughly 100,000 distinct CDR3 sequences, approximately 9.2% of them seen just once; the ten biggest clones take up 6.9%. V shed 5 bases and J 9 bases; nucleotides not matched to a gene: 10. This CDR3 region has 15 residues. The V gene's germline CDR1 is SGHVS and CDR2 FQNEAQ.

The chain combines TRBV7-8 with TRBJ1-6; TRBD1 agrees at 7 bases. This receptor was taken from a human donor who donated a stem cell graft to a child with congenital amegakaryocytic thrombocytopenia. The sample in question was PBMCs from the stem cell graft donor, obtained from the stem cell graft. This chain's CDR3 is CASSLSGGSGSPLHF. In nucleotides, the CDR3 is TGTGCCAGCAGCCTATCAGGGGGTTCGGGTTCACCCCTCCACTTT.